This T cell receptor beta chain was captured in a study of blood T cell repertoires in COVID-19. Across the whole study: Sites across the United States, Italy and Spain contributed samples from acute and convalescent COVID-19.

V gave up 6 bases and J gave up 1 base, with 12 bases separating them. There are 14 residues in the CDR3. CDR1 is SEHNR and CDR2 is FQNEAQ in the germline V gene (reference sequence). As processed by the authors: Nucleated cell number was recorded as an estimate derived from reference gene primer amplification. Assay used: immunoSEQ multiplex PCR; TCRdb lists only in-frame clones, some missing. V and J calls and clone size are as listed in that table; D and trimming were resolved from the DNA. The data show roughly 60,000 clones, about nine tenths seen once. The rearrangement joins TRBV7-9 to TRBJ1-1; the D gene is possibly TRBD1 (6 bases). Sequenced material: peripheral blood. This TCR was recovered from a man aged 55 to 70 with active COVID-19. The CDR3 bases are TGTGCCAGCAGAGAGGTCAGGGGGAACACTGAAGCTTTCTTT. Translation: CASREVRGNTEAFF.